The 32 T cell receptor beta chains below were found in one sample sequenced in a study of T cells in women clearing cervical HPV infection. Profiled with immunoSEQ multiplex PCR; TCRdb holds only in-frame clones, not every one. This listing includes about 16,000 clones. The sample comprised blood buffy coat. These receptors all stem from a woman aged 18-70 years with a cervical HPV16 infection that either progressed to CIN3+ or cleared (not recorded which).

The sequenced part of the CDR3 DNA is TGCAGTGCTAGAGACGCCACTTCTATTTCCGGGGAG. Residues: CSARDATSISGE. From start to end, the CDR3 is CSARDATSISGELFF. This sequence joins TRBV20-1 and TRBJ2-2, with D unresolved. The read terminates 3 residues ahead of where the CDR3 ends, so the germline J gene completes it. V was trimmed by 0 bases and J by 6 bases, leaving 14 bases between them. Germline V lookup: CDR1 DFQATT, CDR2 SNEGSKA (reference sequence). CDR3 length: 15 amino acids.

The DNA read from the CDR3 is TGCAGTGCTAGTGGGCAGGGGGCCTTTTACGAG. Translated, it gives CSASGQGAFYE. The whole CDR3 is CSASGQGAFYEQYF. The chain joins TRBV20-1 to TRBJ2-7; 8 bases match TRBD1. The read ends 3 residues before the CDR3 terminus; that terminus is restored from the germline J gene. Looked up from germline, CDR1 is DFQATT and CDR2 is SNEGSKA (reference sequence). This CDR3 is 14 amino acids long. After removal of 3 bases from V and 4 bases from J, the junction contained 8 bases not matched to a gene.

Worth noting for this clone: The CDR3 goes on 3 residues after the read ends, and that part is filled in from the germline J gene. The chain links TRBV10-2 to TRBJ1-6, with D possibly matching TRBD1 (5 bases). Germline CDR1 is WSHSY and CDR2 is SAAADI. The CDR3 spans 16 residues. V was shortened by 0 bases and J by 9 bases, with 15 bases between the two germline ends. The CDR3 protein is CASSESALSQGSPLHF. CDR3 bases read: TGCGCCAGCAGTGAGTCGGCGCTTAGTCAGGGTTCACCC.

On this clone: The CDR3 end is not reached by the read, which stops 3 residues before it; the germline J gene fills it in. The chain carries TRBV5-1 and TRBJ1-3, with D tentatively TRBD1 (6 bases). CDR1 is SGHRS, CDR2 YFSETQ, per germline. CDR3 length equals 16 residues. Trimming left V 0 bases short and J 0 bases short, with 10 bases between. The CDR3 region is CASSLEGGLSGNTIYF. The sequenced CDR3 bases are TGCGCCAGCAGCTTGGAGGGGGGGCTCTCTGGAAACACC.

In regard to this clone: The read stops 3 residues short of the end of the CDR3; the missing end is completed from the germline J gene. The chain uses TRBV19 and TRBJ1-4; TRBD1 agrees at 9 bases. The CDR3 totals 14 residues. Germline trimming cut 3 bases from V and 10 bases from J; bases unmatched to any gene: 6. Per the germline V gene, CDR1 is LNHDA and CDR2 is SQIVND (reference sequence). Partial CDR3 DNA: TGTGCCAGTAGTATGGGACAGGGATGGGGAAAA. Residues: CASSMGQGWGK. The whole CDR3 is CASSMGQGWGKLFF.

As to this clone: The DNA ends 3 residues before the CDR3 does, and the rest of the CDR3 is filled in from the germline J gene. The chain carries TRBV30 and TRBJ2-3; D might be TRBD1 (5 bases). This CDR3 spans 16 amino acids. Deletions cut 3 bases from V and 1 base from J, with 17 bases between. CDR1 is GTSNPN and CDR2 is SVGIG in the germline V gene (reference sequence). The CDR3 DNA, read in part, is TGTGCCTGGAGCCAAAAGATAGGCAGGGGCACAGATACG. It translates to CAWSQKIGRGTDT. The whole CDR3 sequence reads CAWSQKIGRGTDTQYF. Full variable domain (remainder filled in from reference TRBV30 and TRBJ2-3): SQTIHQWPATLVQPVGSPLSLECTVEGTSNPNLYWYRQAAGRGLQLLFYSVGIGQISSEVPQNLSASRPQDRQFILSSKKLLLSDSGFYLCAWSQKIGRGTDTQYFGPGTRLTVL.

For this clone: The CDR3 end lies 3 residues beyond the end of the read and is filled in from the germline J gene. V and J are TRBV7-9 and TRBJ2-2, with D tentatively TRBD1 (6 bases). CDR1 and CDR2 from the germline V gene are SEHNR and FQNEAQ (reference sequence). CDR3 length: 15 residues. Trimming took off 5 bases at V and 1 base at J, with 11 bases between the two ends. CDR3 bases read: TGTGCCAGCAGCCACGGGACAAGGAACACCGGGGAG. Its protein is CASSHGTRNTGE. The whole CDR3 protein reads CASSHGTRNTGELFF.

For this clone: The observed sequence ends 3 residues before the CDR3 terminus, with the missing tail filled in from the germline J gene. V is TRBV2 and J is TRBJ1-4; D might be TRBD1 (5 bases). V lost 5 bases and J lost 5, with 15 bases in between. Germline V gene sequence: CDR1 SNHLY, CDR2 FYNNEI. The CDR3 totals 15 residues. The CDR3 DNA, read in part, is TGTGCCAGCAGTACGGGGGGGTCGCTGAATGAAAAA. Translating gives CASSTGGSLNEK. The CDR3 reads in full as CASSTGGSLNEKLFF.

With respect to this clone: The read comes to an end 3 residues before the CDR3 does, leaving the germline J gene to fill in the end. The rearrangement joins TRBV29-1 to TRBJ2-3; 13 positions match TRBD2. The CDR3 runs to 17 residues. Germline lookup yields CDR1 SQVTM and CDR2 ANQGSEA. V was clipped by 2 bases and J by 5 bases; unmatched bases: 10. CDR3 bases read: TGCAGCGTTGAAAACCCACTAGCGGGGGGGCAGGAAGATACG. Protein sequence: CSVENPLAGGQEDT. The whole CDR3 protein is CSVENPLAGGQEDTQYF.

About this clone: The read terminates 3 residues ahead of where the CDR3 ends, so the germline J gene completes it. The rearrangement uses TRBV7-7 and TRBJ2-5; 11 nucleotides agree with TRBD1. J gave up 5 bases and V 6 bases, and 8 bases lay outside the gene matches. This CDR3 is built from 15 residues. Germline CDR1 is SSHAT and CDR2 is FNYEAQ (reference sequence). This CDR3 is CASSSDRGLFETQYF. CDR3 DNA, as far as it was read: TGTGCCAGCAGTTCGGACAGGGGGCTTTTCGAGACC.

CDR3 DNA, as far as it was read: TGTGCCAGCAGTGAAGTCAGAGCCGGGACAGGGCGGAGGAATGAG. This translates into CASSEVRAGTGRRNE. The entire CDR3 protein reads CASSEVRAGTGRRNEQFF. This rearrangement joins TRBV6-1 to TRBJ2-1; TRBD1 matches at 9 bases. The read halts 3 residues ahead of the CDR3 end, with the missing end drawn from the germline J gene. The ends lost 1 base at V and 7 bases at J; junction bases unmatched: 14. Germline V lookup: CDR1 MNHNS, CDR2 SASEGT. The CDR3 totals 18 residues.

Details on this clone: The read terminates 3 residues ahead of where the CDR3 ends, so the germline J gene completes it. The chain carries TRBV11-2 and TRBJ2-1; 13 positions agree with TRBD2. The CDR3 runs to 15 residues. V lost 6 bases and J lost 8; bases outside the gene matches: 7. Germline CDR1 is SGHAT and CDR2 is FQNNGV. The CDR3 loop is CASSPTSGGAYEQFF. The sequenced CDR3 bases are TGTGCCAGCAGTCCAACTAGCGGGGGGGCATATGAG.

Regarding this clone: The read ends 3 residues early relative to the CDR3; the germline J gene fills the gap. V is TRBV19 and J is TRBJ1-5, with a tentative D call TRBD1 (5 bases). V shed 6 bases and J shed 2 bases, with 17 bases lying between them. This CDR3 has 16 residues. Germline V gives CDR1 LNHDA, CDR2 SQIVND (reference sequence). Partial CDR3 DNA: TGTGCCAGTAGGCTCCATCAGGGAAGGGGCAATCAGCCC. Amino acids: CASRLHQGRGNQP. In full, the CDR3 is CASRLHQGRGNQPQHF.

On this clone itself: The read comes to an end 3 residues before the CDR3 does, leaving the germline J gene to fill in the end. The chain couples TRBV11-2 to TRBJ2-7; D unresolved. V was shortened by 1 base and J by 2 bases, with 9 bases between the two germline ends. CDR3 size: 14 residues. The germline gives CDR1 SGHAT, CDR2 FQNNGV. The DNA read from the CDR3 is TGTGCCAGCAGCTTAGGGTCAGGCGCCTACGAG. This encodes CASSLGSGAYE. The whole CDR3 is CASSLGSGAYEQYF.

On this clone itself: The read terminates 3 residues before the CDR3 end, so the remaining end is supplied by the germline J gene. This rearrangement joins TRBV28 to TRBJ2-7; 9 nucleotides agree with TRBD1. Trimming at V came to 7 bases and at J to 6 bases, leaving 16 bases not matched to a gene. The CDR3 covers 16 residues. CDR1 is MDHEN, CDR2 SYDVKM, per germline. CDR3 protein: CASTLGGQGVFGEQYF. The sequenced part of the CDR3 DNA is TGTGCCAGCACTTTGGGGGGACAGGGAGTTTTCGGCGAG. Full variable domain (outside the CDR3, taken from reference TRBV28 and TRBJ2-7): DVKVTQSSRYLVKRTGEKVFLECVQDMDHENMFWYRQDPGLGLRLIYFSYDVKMKEKGDIPEGYSVSREKKERFSLILESASTNQTSMYLCASTLGGQGVFGEQYFGPGTRLTVT.

Of note for this clone: The read ends 3 residues early relative to the CDR3; the germline J gene fills the gap. The chain carries TRBV12-3 or TRBV12-4 and TRBJ1-4; 9 nucleotides agree with TRBD1. Trimming at V came to 6 bases and at J to 7 bases, leaving 9 bases not matched to a gene. There are 15 residues in the CDR3. The sequenced CDR3 bases are TGTGCCAGCAGGGACAGGGGAACTTACGGTGAAAAA. This sequence encodes CASRDRGTYGEK. The full CDR3 protein is CASRDRGTYGEKLFF.

Concerning this clone itself: The read ends 3 residues early relative to the CDR3; the germline J gene fills the gap. J is TRBJ1-2 and V is TRBV16; possible D gene TRBD1, 6 bases. The V gene lost 0 bases and the J gene lost 6 bases, with 23 bases spanning the gap. The CDR3 is made up of 18 amino acids. Per germline, CDR1 KGHSY and CDR2 FQNENV. CDR3 DNA, as far as it was read: TGTGCCAGCAGCCAATCGATGACAGGAGGTGTGTGGAATCATGGC. Its translation: CASSQSMTGGVWNHG. The whole CDR3 is CASSQSMTGGVWNHGYTF.

Notes on this clone: The read stops 3 residues short of the end of the CDR3; the missing end is completed from the germline J gene. The chain links TRBV16 to TRBJ2-2; D is unresolved. V lost 1 base to trimming and J lost 5 bases, with 8 bases between them. This CDR3 is 14 amino acids long. The germline gives CDR1 KGHSY, CDR2 FQNENV. The covered CDR3 bases are TGTGCCAGCAGCCAATTGTCCGCGACCGGGGAG. Translation: CASSQLSATGE. The CDR3, in full, reads CASSQLSATGELFF.

A remark on this clone: Read data end 3 residues before the CDR3 end; the end is taken from the germline J gene. V usage is TRBV2 and J usage is TRBJ2-1; 10 bases are a match to TRBD2. Germline V gene data show CDR1 as SNHLY and CDR2 as FYNNEI. The CDR3 has 14 amino acids. Trimming took 6 bases from V and 8 from J; bases not matched to a gene: 7. The sequenced part of the CDR3 DNA is TGTGCCAGCAGCGGACTAGCGGTGGCCGATGAG. Translation gives CASSGLAVADE. The CDR3 as a whole reads CASSGLAVADEQFF.

In regard to this clone: The read finishes 3 residues shy of the CDR3 end, and the germline J gene is used to complete it. The chain recombines TRBV30 with TRBJ1-2, with D possibly TRBD1 on 6 matching bases. The ends were cut back, 7 bases at V and 6 bases at J, with 12 bases in the middle. The CDR3 extends over 11 amino acids. Per the germline V gene, CDR1 is GTSNPN and CDR2 is SVGIG (reference sequence). The DNA read from the CDR3 is TGTGCCTTGGGACATTTTGATGGC. Translated, it gives CALGHFDG. From start to end, the CDR3 is CALGHFDGYTF.

Measured by frequency, this clone is medium-sized (0.01 to 0.1%). The read terminates 3 residues before the CDR3 end, so the remaining end is supplied by the germline J gene. The rearrangement links TRBV18 to TRBJ2-5; the match to TRBD2 covers 7 bases. The length of the CDR3 is 15 residues. From germline, CDR1 is KGHSH and CDR2 LQKENI. Trimming removed 5 bases from V and 3 bases from J; junction bases left unmatched: 9. The sequenced part of the CDR3 DNA is TGTGCCAGCTCATCACTAGGAGCGGGGAAAGAGACC. As protein: CASSSLGAGKET. The entire CDR3 protein is CASSSLGAGKETQYF.

Remarks on this clone: The read falls 3 residues short of the CDR3 end, and the missing part is taken from the germline J gene. This sequence joins TRBV2 and TRBJ1-2; 10 nucleotides align to TRBD1. This CDR3 has 14 residues. CDR1 and CDR2 from the germline V gene are SNHLY and FYNNEI. The trim removed 5 bases at V and 4 bases at J, leaving 4 bases unmatched. The sequenced CDR3 bases are TGTGCCAGCAGTCCCCGGGACAGGGGCTATGGC. Translating it yields CASSPRDRGYG. The CDR3, in full, reads CASSPRDRGYGYTF.

Turning to this clone: The read gets to within 3 residues of the CDR3 end, and the germline J gene fills in the rest. The chain has TRBV11-3 and TRBJ1-1, with TRBD1 as a possible D gene (6 bases). Germline assignment: CDR1 SGHNT and CDR2 YENEEA. This CDR3 has 13 residues. The part of the CDR3 DNA that was read is TGTGCCAGCAGCCAAACCTCGACAGGCGAA. Encoded protein: CASSQTSTGE. The whole CDR3 protein reads CASSQTSTGEAFF. Drawing the rest from reference TRBV11-3 and TRBJ1-1, the complete variable domain is EAGVVQSPRYKIIEKKQPVAFWCNPISGHNTLYWYLQNLGQGPELLIRYENEEAVDDSQLPKDRFSAERLKGVDSTLKIQPAELGDSAVYLCASSQTSTGEAFFGQGTRLTVV.

Concerning this clone itself: The CDR3 end is not reached by the read, which stops 3 residues before it; the germline J gene fills it in. The chain uses TRBV20-1 and TRBJ1-2; D possibly corresponds to TRBD1 (5 bases). Germline V gives CDR1 DFQATT, CDR2 SNEGSKA (reference sequence). The germline V and J ends were trimmed by 6 bases and 2 bases, with 13 bases remaining between them. The CDR3 runs 13 residues. The CDR3 protein is CSAIPRQNYGYTF. Partial CDR3 DNA: TGCAGTGCGATACCCAGACAGAACTATGGC.

Considering frequency, this clone is medium-sized. The read ends 3 residues early relative to the CDR3; the germline J gene fills the gap. Other DNA sequences in the sample encode the same CDR3. The chain couples TRBV5-1 to TRBJ2-7; 7 positions match TRBD1. The length of the CDR3 is 15 residues. Germline V lookup: CDR1 SGHRS, CDR2 YFSETQ. Trimming took 3 bases from V and 4 from J; bases not matched to a gene: 10. CDR3 DNA (partial): TGCGCCAGCAGCTCACTCCAGGGGGTCGAGTACGAG. Amino acid sequence: CASSSLQGVEYE. The entire CDR3 reads CASSSLQGVEYEQYF.

The part of the CDR3 DNA that was read is TGTGCCAGCACGAAGCCAAAAGACACCACTGAA. It yields the protein CASTKPKDTTE. Given in full, the CDR3 is CASTKPKDTTEAFF. The J gene is TRBJ1-1, the V gene TRBV7-2; D gene unclear. The read finishes 3 residues shy of the CDR3 end, and the germline J gene is used to complete it. This CDR3 has 14 amino acids. The V and J ends lost 7 bases and 4 bases respectively, with 16 bases between them. The germline gives CDR1 SGHTA, CDR2 FQGNSA.

About this clone itself: Coverage ceases 3 residues before the CDR3 finishes, and the germline J gene fills in the end. The chain recombines TRBV18 with TRBJ1-3; TRBD1 is a possible D gene (5 bases). Trimming stripped 3 bases from V and 1 base from J, with 10 bases between. Germline loops: CDR1 KGHSH, CDR2 LQKENI. The CDR3 consists of 15 residues. Incomplete CDR3 DNA: TGTGCCAGCTCACCTTCTCGGGGGTCTGGAAACACC. This gives the protein CASSPSRGSGNT. The full-length CDR3 reads as CASSPSRGSGNTIYF.

CDR3 sequence reads: CASTVIPSRLAAPDTQYF. The CDR3 bases that were read are TGTGCCAGCACAGTCATTCCCTCGAGACTAGCCGCCCCAGATACG. The V gene is TRBV2, the J gene TRBJ2-3; 7 nucleotides align to TRBD2. The sequenced fragment ends 3 residues before the CDR3 boundary, so the rest is inferred from the germline J gene. Trimming removed 7 bases from V and 4 bases from J; junction bases left unmatched: 20. Germline V CDR1 and CDR2: SNHLY, FYNNEI. The length of the CDR3 is 18 residues.

In the case of this clone: The CDR3 goes on 3 residues after the read ends, and that part is filled in from the germline J gene. The chain uses TRBV2 and TRBJ1-3; D is unclear. Trimming took off 4 bases at V and 2 bases at J, with 9 bases between the two ends. Germline loops: CDR1 SNHLY, CDR2 FYNNEI. The CDR3 has 14 amino acids. This chain's CDR3 is CASSVRETGNTIYF. The covered CDR3 bases are TGTGCCAGCAGTGTGCGGGAGACTGGAAACACC.

With regard to this clone: Coverage ceases 3 residues before the CDR3 finishes, and the germline J gene fills in the end. The gene calls are TRBV7-2 and TRBJ1-1; 7 bases agree with TRBD1. Germline V gives CDR1 SGHTA, CDR2 FQGNSA. This CDR3 region has 15 residues. V lost 6 bases, J lost 3 bases, and 10 bases stayed unmatched. The sequenced CDR3 bases are TGTGCCAGCAGGTTCTACAGGGGAAGGGACACTGAA. Translation: CASRFYRGRDTE. The CDR3 as a whole reads CASRFYRGRDTEAFF.

In regard to this clone: The read stops 3 residues short of the end of the CDR3; the missing end is completed from the germline J gene. The chain links TRBV4-2 to TRBJ1-2; no firm D call. CDR3 size: 16 residues. V was cut by 0 bases and J by 0 bases, with 11 bases left in between. CDR1 LGHNA and CDR2 YNFKEQ come from the germline V gene. CDR3 DNA, as far as it was read: TGTGCCAGCAGCCAAGATCGTGCAGTCTCTAACTATGGC. Encoded protein: CASSQDRAVSNYG. The CDR3, in full, reads CASSQDRAVSNYGYTF.

Note on this clone: The read comes to an end 3 residues before the CDR3 does, leaving the germline J gene to fill in the end. The chain uses TRBV6-2 or TRBV6-3 and TRBJ1-5; the D gene is possibly TRBD1 (6 bases). Deletions cut 6 bases from V and 6 bases from J, with 21 bases between. CDR3 length: 16 residues. Germline CDR1 MNHEY, CDR2 SVGEGT. The CDR3: CASSPQGGQKGQPQHF. CDR3 bases read: TGTGCCAGCAGCCCTCAAGGGGGACAAAAGGGTCAGCCC.